Shown below are 26 T cell receptor beta chains from a single sample sequenced in a study of blood T cell repertoires in COVID-19. Libraries were prepared by immunoSEQ multiplex PCR; TCRdb keeps only in-frame clonotypes and omits some of them. The sample consists of 380,000 or so clones, more than 70% of them appearing once. Sequenced input: peripheral blood. The receptor set was obtained from a man between 40 and 49 years old with acute or convalescent COVID-19.

The chain has TRBV7-9 and TRBJ1-1; perhaps TRBD1 as D (6 bases). Looked up from germline, CDR1 is SEHNR and CDR2 is FQNEAQ (reference sequence). The CDR3 has 16 residues. With 5 bases removed from V and 6 bases from J, the gap between germline ends came to 22 bases. The CDR3, as DNA: TGTGCCAGCAGCCGTCTCCTGACTCAGGGGCGCTCTGAAGCTTTCTTT. This encodes CASSRLLTQGRSEAFF.

The rearrangement links TRBV6-4 to TRBJ2-1; TRBD2 matches at 7 bases. The CDR3 loop spans 14 amino acids. V dropped 6 bases and J dropped 4; count of bases not matched to a gene: 6. Germline V gene data show CDR1 as MRHNA and CDR2 as SNTAGT. The CDR3 spells CASSEAGDYNEQFF. The CDR3 bases are TGTGCCAGCAGCGAGGCGGGGGATTACAATGAGCAGTTCTTC.

The J gene is TRBJ1-1, the V gene TRBV28; D not resolved. The CDR3 length is 15 residues. The V end was cut by 6 bases, the J end by 4 bases, with 18 bases between. The germline V gene encodes CDR1 MDHEN and CDR2 SYDVKM. The DNA of the CDR3 is TGTGCCAGCAGGGAAACAGAATTAATGGGCACTGAAGCTTTCTTT. This gives the protein CASRETELMGTEAFF.

The rearrangement uses TRBV7-9 and TRBJ2-7; maybe TRBD1 (6 bases). The V end lost 2 bases, the J end lost 5 bases, and 7 bases lay between the germline ends. Germline V gene data show CDR1 as SEHNR and CDR2 as FQNEAQ (reference sequence). The CDR3 extends over 12 amino acids. In nucleotides, the CDR3 is TGTGCCAGCAGCTTATCAGGGGACGAGCAGTACTTC. Translated: CASSLSGDEQYF.

This chain joins TRBV15 and TRBJ2-7; 7 positions agree with TRBD2. Germline CDR1 LNHNV, CDR2 YYDKDF (reference sequence). V shed 1 base, J shed 8 bases, and the junction held 11 bases outside the gene matches. The CDR3 is made up of 15 amino acids. In DNA, the CDR3 is TGTGCCACCAGCAGAGGGGGGGGTTCGGGCGTGCAGCAGTACTTC. It specifies CATSRGGGSGVQQYF.

The chain has TRBV3-1 (or the pseudogene TRBV3-2) and TRBJ1-6, with 10 bases matching TRBD1. V gave up 4 bases and J gave up 14 bases; unmatched junction bases: 14. The germline V gene has CDR1 LGHDT and CDR2 YNNKEL (reference sequence). The CDR3 is 16 residues long. DNA of the CDR3: TGTGCCAGCAGCCCAATCCGGGACAGGGGAAAGTCCACCCTCCACTTT. This gives the protein CASSPIRDRGKSTLHF.

J is TRBJ1-2 and V is TRBV29-1, with D tentatively TRBD1 (5 bases). CDR3 length equals 12 residues. Germline CDR1 is SQVTM and CDR2 is ANQGSEA. The V end lost 3 bases, the J end lost 3 bases, and 8 bases lay between the germline ends. CDR3 sequence reads: CSVEEQDYGYTF. CDR3 bases: TGCAGCGTTGAGGAACAGGACTATGGCTACACCTTC.

In this sample, this clone turned up once. The sample contains more than one DNA sequence encoding this CDR3. The chain combines TRBV5-1 with TRBJ2-5, with 10 bases identical to TRBD2. In germline, CDR1 is SGHRS, CDR2 YFSETQ. CDR3 length equals 15 residues. The V gene end was trimmed by 0 bases and the J gene end by 4 bases; junction bases not matched to a gene: 3. The CDR3 nucleotides read TGCGCCAGCAGCTTGGGAGCGGGGGGGCCAGAGACCCAGTACTTC. Protein product: CASSLGAGGPETQYF.

V usage is TRBV30 and J usage is TRBJ2-2; TRBD1 is a possible D gene (5 bases). This CDR3 region has 13 residues. Trimming removed 0 bases at V and 6 bases at J, with 8 bases between. CDR1 GTSNPN and CDR2 SVGIG come from the germline V gene (reference sequence). The CDR3 DNA reads as TGTGCCTGGAGTGTACAGGCGCCCGGGGAGCTGTTTTTT. This gives the protein CAWSVQAPGELFF.

V is TRBV6-5 and J is TRBJ1-1, with D perhaps matching TRBD1 (6 bases). V was shortened by 8 bases and J by 3 bases, with 19 bases between the two germline ends. Germline CDR1 reads MNHEY; CDR2 reads SVGAGI. This CDR3 contains 15 residues. CDR3 amino acids: CASALPGHYYTEAFF. The CDR3 region has the DNA TGTGCCAGCGCCCTACCGGGACACTACTACACTGAAGCTTTCTTT.

The rearrangement links TRBV3-1 (or the pseudogene TRBV3-2) to TRBJ1-6, with 7 positions matching TRBD1. The CDR3 runs to 16 residues. J lost 6 bases, V lost 4 bases, and 9 bases had no gene match. Looked up from germline, CDR1 is LGHDT and CDR2 is YNNKEL (reference sequence). CDR3 in DNA: TGTGCCAGCAGCCCCGTTGACAGGGACCGTAATTCACCCCTCCACTTT. Its translation: CASSPVDRDRNSPLHF.

Turning to this clone: Other DNA variants within this sample encode the same CDR3. V gene TRBV5-1 combines with J gene TRBJ2-3; TRBD2 is a possible D gene (5 bases). With 4 bases removed from V and 2 bases from J, the gap between germline ends came to 5 bases. CDR1 is SGHRS and CDR2 is YFSETQ in the germline V gene. CDR3 length equals 12 residues. The CDR3 nucleotides are TGCGCCAGCAGCCGGGACACAGATACGCAGTATTTT. It encodes CASSRDTDTQYF.

This rearrangement joins TRBV29-1 to TRBJ2-1, with D hard to call. The V gene lost 0 bases and the J gene lost 10 bases, with 16 bases spanning the gap. CDR1 SQVTM and CDR2 ANQGSEA come from the germline V gene. CDR3 size: 14 residues. The CDR3 is CSVEDRRYYQEQFF. DNA for the CDR3: TGCAGCGTTGAAGATAGACGATACTACCAAGAGCAGTTCTTC.

This clone was counted between two and nine times. An end of the junction differs from the germline gene, which may be a read error. The chain carries TRBV7-3 and TRBJ1-3; no firm D call. CDR3 length: 15 amino acids. Germline V gene data show CDR1 as SGHTA and CDR2 as FQGTGA. The CDR3: CASSLTPTGGNTIYF. In DNA, the CDR3 is TGTGCCAGCAGCCTAACGCCTACCGGGGGAAACACCATATATTTT. The variable domain in full, completed from reference TRBV7-3 and TRBJ1-3, reads GAGVSQTPSNKVTEKGKYVELRCDPISGHTALYWYRQSLGQGPEFLIYFQGTGAADDSGLPNDRFFAVRPEGSVSTLKIQRTERGDSAVYLCASSLTPTGGNTIYFGEGSWLTVV.

The chain has TRBV25-1 and TRBJ2-3; maybe TRBD1 (6 bases). CDR3 length equals 15 residues. Per germline, CDR1 MGHDK and CDR2 SYGVNS. V lost 4 bases and J lost 2, with 13 bases in between. DNA of the CDR3: TGTGCCAGCAGTGTCACAGGGTCCTCCACAGATACGCAGTATTTT. This codes for CASSVTGSSTDTQYF.

This clone was observed a single time. The gene calls are TRBV28 and TRBJ1-6; tentatively, D is TRBD1 (5 bases). V was shortened by 1 base and J by 5 bases, with 21 bases between the two germline ends. Germline-derived CDR1 and CDR2 are MDHEN and SYDVKM. This CDR3 region has 19 residues. The CDR3 loop reads CASSLSGYFTKGDNSPLHF. The CDR3 DNA is TGTGCCAGCAGTTTATCGGGCTACTTCACCAAAGGGGATAATTCACCCCTCCACTTT.

This clone was seen a few times. V is TRBV5-1 and J is TRBJ1-2; 7 bases match TRBD1. The germline V gene has CDR1 SGHRS and CDR2 YFSETQ. J lost 0 bases, V lost 0 bases, and 8 bases had no gene match. CDR3 size: 17 residues. This CDR3 is CASSLDSGGVANYGYTF. In nucleotides, the CDR3 is TGCGCCAGCAGCTTGGATTCAGGGGGTGTAGCTAACTATGGCTACACCTTC. Variable domain in full (rest from reference TRBV5-1 and TRBJ1-2): KAGVTQTPRYLIKTRGQQVTLSCSPISGHRSVSWYQQTPGQGLQFLFEYFSETQRNKGNFPGRFSGRQFSNSRSEMNVSTLELGDSALYLCASSLDSGGVANYGYTFGSGTRLTVV.

V usage is TRBV4-1 and J usage is TRBJ2-1; no reliable D call. Germline V lookup: CDR1 MGHRA, CDR2 YSYEKL. Trimming removed 4 bases at V and 5 bases at J, with 6 bases between. The CDR3 has 12 amino acids. The CDR3 sequence is CASSPRNNEQFF. CDR3 DNA: TGCGCCAGCAGCCCCAGAAACAATGAGCAGTTCTTC.

The rearrangement joins TRBV27 to TRBJ2-5; a possible D gene is TRBD1 (6 bases). V was cut by 4 bases and J by 5 bases, with 11 bases left in between. The germline V gene encodes CDR1 MNHEY and CDR2 SMNVEV (reference sequence). This CDR3 has 13 amino acids. For the CDR3, the DNA is TGTGCCAGCAGTTGGGGACACGAGGAGACCCAGTACTTC. It translates to CASSWGHEETQYF.

For this clone: The sample carries other DNA sequences with the same CDR3. The gene calls are TRBV20-1 and TRBJ2-7, with D hard to call. V was trimmed by 0 bases and J by 3 bases, leaving 3 bases between them. CDR3 length equals 11 residues. The germline V gene has CDR1 DFQATT and CDR2 SNEGSKA (reference sequence). The CDR3 bases are TGCAGTGCTAGAGATAACTACGAGCAGTACTTC. This encodes CSARDNYEQYF.

The V call is TRBV7-2, the J call TRBJ2-7, with TRBD1 matching over 8 bases. Germline V CDR1 and CDR2: SGHTA, FQGNSA. The CDR3 is made up of 14 amino acids. V dropped 3 bases and J dropped 2; count of bases not matched to a gene: 3. CDR3 region: CASSFGQGPYEQYF. CDR3 nucleotide sequence: TGTGCCAGCAGCTTTGGACAGGGCCCCTACGAGCAGTACTTC.

With respect to this clone: This sample also contains other DNA sequences that code for the same CDR3. The chain uses TRBV28 and TRBJ1-2; 9 bases are a match to TRBD1. Germline V gene sequence: CDR1 MDHEN, CDR2 SYDVKM. This CDR3 is 14 amino acids long. V was pared by 3 bases and J by 1 base, with 0 bases of the junction left unmatched. The CDR3 sequence: CASSLGQGNYGYTF. The CDR3 DNA reads as TGTGCCAGCAGTTTGGGACAGGGTAACTATGGCTACACCTTC.

This clone is a singleton in its sample. The chain couples TRBV7-2 to TRBJ1-5, with TRBD1 identical over 11 bases. V shed 4 bases, J shed 3 bases, and the junction held 5 bases outside the gene matches. CDR3 size: 16 residues. Germline loops: CDR1 SGHTA, CDR2 FQGNSA. For the CDR3, the DNA is TGTGCCAGCAGCTCCGCCGGACAGGGGGCCAATCAGCCCCAGCATTTT. This gives the protein CASSSAGQGANQPQHF.

V gene TRBV29-1 combines with J gene TRBJ2-7, with 14 bases aligning to TRBD2. The CDR3 is made up of 14 amino acids. Germline V gene sequence: CDR1 SQVTM, CDR2 ANQGSEA. J was trimmed by 4 bases and V by 3 bases; bases with no gene match: 2. CDR3 amino acids: CSVEGLAGEYEQYF. CDR3 nucleotides: TGCAGCGTTGAGGGACTAGCGGGAGAATACGAGCAGTACTTC.

V is TRBV7-6 and J is TRBJ2-7; the D gene is possibly TRBD1 (6 bases). CDR3 size: 17 residues. Germline V gives CDR1 SGHVS, CDR2 FNYEAQ. Deletions cut 1 base from V and 6 bases from J, with 22 bases between. The CDR3 reads CASSLVSGQGWASEQYF. The CDR3 DNA follows: TGTGCCAGCAGCTTAGTGTCTGGCCAGGGGTGGGCTTCCGAGCAGTACTTC. The variable domain in full, completed from reference TRBV7-6 and TRBJ2-7, reads GAGVSQSPRYKVTKRGQDVALRCDPISGHVSLYWYRQALGQGPEFLTYFNYEAQQDKSGLPNDRFSAERPEGSISTLTIQRTEQRDSAMYRCASSLVSGQGWASEQYFGPGTRLTVT.

The chain couples TRBV28 to TRBJ2-7; D possibly corresponds to TRBD2 (6 bases). CDR3 length: 13 amino acids. V dropped 0 bases and J dropped 5 bases, with 8 bases sitting between them. Per the germline V gene, CDR1 is MDHEN and CDR2 is SYDVKM. DNA of the CDR3: TGTGCCAGCAGTTTATGGGGGGGAGACGAGCAGTACTTC. This sequence encodes CASSLWGGDEQYF.